These 11 T cell receptor beta chains share one sample of origin, sequenced in a study of identical twins. TCRdb recomputed calls from the 5' RACE reads with MiXCR, one row per CDR3 protein. Of roughly 490,000 distinct CDR3 sequences detected, 14% appear once; the ten largest clones hold about 0.94%. A further study also used this sample, focusing on yellow fever vaccine responses in identical twins.

The sequenced material came from CD4+ T cells sorted from blood. The receptors were sampled from a woman between 18 and 30 years old in good health.

This clonotype was observed at least ten times. The chain uses TRBV29-1 and TRBJ2-4; perhaps TRBD2 as D (5 bases). This CDR3 has 14 residues. CDR1 and CDR2 (germline): SQVTM, ANQGSEA. With 4 bases removed from V and 6 bases from J, the gap between germline ends came to 16 bases. CDR3 nucleotides: TGCAGCGTTGGCCAGGTCGGAGGTGGAAACATTCAGTACTTC. Translated, it gives CSVGQVGGGNIQYF.

This clonotype was seen more than once but under ten times. This chain uses TRBV7-2 with TRBJ2-1, with 7 nucleotides matching TRBD1. Trimming removed 1 base from V and 9 bases from J; junction bases left unmatched: 15. The CDR3 extends over 17 amino acids. Germline V gene lookup returns CDR1 SGHTA and CDR2 FQGNSA. CDR3 sequence (DNA): TGTGCCAGCAGCTTAGGCCCCCCGGCGACAGGGTACGGTGAGCAGTTCTTC. It encodes CASSLGPPATGYGEQFF.

In its sample, this clonotype was seen many times. The chain employs TRBV29-1 and TRBJ2-2; D is possibly TRBD1 (5 bases). Germline V gene data show CDR1 as SQVTM and CDR2 as ANQGSEA. The CDR3 sequence is 14 residues long. V lost 6 bases, J lost 0 bases, and 11 bases lay in between. The CDR3 loop reads CSVRRQSNTGELFF. The CDR3 nucleotides read TGCAGCGTCCGGCGACAGTCGAACACCGGGGAGCTGTTTTTT.

This chain connects TRBV20-1 to TRBJ2-7, with 9 bases lining up with TRBD2. The germline gives CDR1 DFQATT, CDR2 SNEGSKA (reference sequence). This CDR3 comprises 13 residues. The ends lost 6 bases at V and 2 bases at J; junction bases unmatched: 5. Here the CDR3 reads CSATSGGPYEQYF. The CDR3 bases are TGCAGTGCGACCAGCGGGGGGCCCTACGAGCAGTACTTC.

This clonotype was observed a handful of times. The chain employs TRBV27 and TRBJ2-7; D may be TRBD2 (5 bases). This CDR3 has 15 residues. Germline-derived CDR1 and CDR2 are MNHEY and SMNVEV (reference sequence). Deletions cut 0 bases from V and 4 bases from J, with 13 bases between. For the CDR3, the DNA is TGTGCCAGCAGTTTATCTTTATCCGGGGTGTACGAGCAGTACTTC. The encoded protein is CASSLSLSGVYEQYF.

There are a few counts of this clonotype. The chain recombines TRBV12-3 or TRBV12-4 with TRBJ2-7; weak D call: TRBD1 (7 bases). CDR3 length: 15 residues. Between the trimmed V and J ends, which lost 5 bases and 2 bases, there was a span of 16 bases. As DNA, the CDR3 is TGTGCCAGCAGTATGGAGGGGGCGGCCACCTACGAGCAGTACTTC. As protein: CASSMEGAATYEQYF.

The chain joins TRBV20-1 to TRBJ2-7, with TRBD1 matching 10 bases. Germline values: CDR1 DFQATT, CDR2 SNEGSKA (reference sequence). CDR3 size: 12 residues. Trimming removed 5 bases from V and 3 bases from J; junction bases left unmatched: 1. The CDR3 DNA reads TGCAGTGCTTGGACAGGGGGCTACGAGCAGTACTTC. Translation: CSAWTGGYEQYF.

In its sample, this clonotype was seen a few times. This chain connects TRBV7-2 to TRBJ1-2, with unresolved D. CDR3 size: 13 residues. The germline V gene encodes CDR1 SGHTA and CDR2 FQGNSA. Trimming removed 5 bases at V and 2 bases at J, with 9 bases between. The CDR3 is CASSPNVNYGYTF. CDR3 coding DNA: TGTGCCAGCAGCCCTAATGTCAACTATGGCTACACCTTC.

This clonotype has a handful of counts. CDR3 amino acids: CASSLESQGTYEQYF. As DNA, the CDR3 is TGCGCCAGCAGCTTGGAGTCCCAGGGTACCTACGAGCAGTACTTC. The rearrangement links TRBV5-1 to TRBJ2-7, with a tentative D call TRBD1 (5 bases). Germline CDR1 and CDR2: SGHRS and YFSETQ. The CDR3 has 15 residues. V gave up 0 bases and J gave up 2 bases, with 12 bases separating them.

This clonotype has only a few counts. The genes are TRBV10-3 and TRBJ2-1; D gene ambiguous. The CDR3 length is 12 residues. CDR1 ENHRY and CDR2 SYGVKD come from the germline V gene. V lost 3 bases and J 7 bases, leaving 7 bases between the germline ends. This chain's CDR3 is CAISEGPNEQFF. DNA for the CDR3: TGTGCCATCAGTGAAGGCCCGAATGAGCAGTTCTTC.

This clonotype appeared a few times. The chain has TRBV7-3 and TRBJ2-4, with D hard to call. Germline V gives CDR1 SGHTA, CDR2 FQGTGA. CDR3 length equals 13 residues. Trimming removed 5 bases from V and 8 bases from J, with 13 bases in between. In DNA form, the CDR3 reads TGTGCCAGCAGCCCATCTAGGGTCGACATTCAGTACTTC. Its protein is CASSPSRVDIQYF.